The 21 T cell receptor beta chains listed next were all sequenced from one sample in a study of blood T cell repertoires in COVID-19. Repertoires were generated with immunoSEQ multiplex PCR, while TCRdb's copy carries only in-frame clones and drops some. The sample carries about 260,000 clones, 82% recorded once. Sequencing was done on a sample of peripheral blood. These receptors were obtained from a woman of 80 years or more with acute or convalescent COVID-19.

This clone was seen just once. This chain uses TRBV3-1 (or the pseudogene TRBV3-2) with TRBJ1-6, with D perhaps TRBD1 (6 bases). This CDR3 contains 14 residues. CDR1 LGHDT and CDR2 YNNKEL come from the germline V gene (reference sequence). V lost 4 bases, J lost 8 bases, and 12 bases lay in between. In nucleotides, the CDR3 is TGTGCCAGCAGCCCAGACAGGCAACATTCACCCCTCCACTTT. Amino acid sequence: CASSPDRQHSPLHF.

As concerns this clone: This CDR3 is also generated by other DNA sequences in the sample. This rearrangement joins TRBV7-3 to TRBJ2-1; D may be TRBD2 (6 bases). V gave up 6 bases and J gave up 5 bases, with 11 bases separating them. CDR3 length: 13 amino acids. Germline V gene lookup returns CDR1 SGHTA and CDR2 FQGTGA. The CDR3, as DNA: TGTGCCAGCAGTCGGGACTCACACAATGAGCAGTTCTTC. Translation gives CASSRDSHNEQFF.

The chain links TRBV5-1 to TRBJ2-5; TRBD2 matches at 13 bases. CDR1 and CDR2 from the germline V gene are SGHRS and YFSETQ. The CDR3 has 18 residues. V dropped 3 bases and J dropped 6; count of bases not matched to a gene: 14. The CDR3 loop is CASSSTGLAGAGKQTQYF. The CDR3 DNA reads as TGCGCCAGCAGCTCCACCGGACTAGCGGGAGCAGGTAAACAGACCCAGTACTTC.

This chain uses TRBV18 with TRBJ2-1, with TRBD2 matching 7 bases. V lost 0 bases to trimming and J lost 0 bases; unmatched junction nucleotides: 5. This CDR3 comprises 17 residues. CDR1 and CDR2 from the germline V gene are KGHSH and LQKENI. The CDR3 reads CASSPPLAVSSYNEQFF. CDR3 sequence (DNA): TGTGCCAGCTCACCACCCCTAGCGGTGAGCTCCTACAATGAGCAGTTCTTC.

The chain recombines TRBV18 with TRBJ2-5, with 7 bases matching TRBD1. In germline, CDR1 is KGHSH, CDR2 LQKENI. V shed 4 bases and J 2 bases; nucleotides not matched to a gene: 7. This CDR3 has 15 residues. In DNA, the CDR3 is TGTGCCAGCTCACTTTCCGGGACAGCGCAAGAGACCCAGTACTTC. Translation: CASSLSGTAQETQYF.

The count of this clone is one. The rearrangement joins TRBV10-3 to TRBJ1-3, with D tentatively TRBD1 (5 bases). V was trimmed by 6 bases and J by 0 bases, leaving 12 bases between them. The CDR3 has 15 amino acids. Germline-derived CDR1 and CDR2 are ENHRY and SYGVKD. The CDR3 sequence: CAIRDKANSGNTIYF. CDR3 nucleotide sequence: TGTGCCATCAGGGACAAGGCTAACTCTGGAAACACCATATATTTT.

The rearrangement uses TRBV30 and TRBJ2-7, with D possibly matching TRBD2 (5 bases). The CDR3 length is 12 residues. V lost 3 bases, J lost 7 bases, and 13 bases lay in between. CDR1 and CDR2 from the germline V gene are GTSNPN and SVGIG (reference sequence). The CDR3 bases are TGTGCCTGGAGGGCTCTGACGGGGGAGCAGTACTTC. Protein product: CAWRALTGEQYF.

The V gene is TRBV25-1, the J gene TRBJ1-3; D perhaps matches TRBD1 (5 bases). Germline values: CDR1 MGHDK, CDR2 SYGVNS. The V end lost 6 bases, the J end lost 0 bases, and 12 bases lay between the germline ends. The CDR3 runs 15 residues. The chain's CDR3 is CASRGGALSGNTIYF. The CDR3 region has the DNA TGTGCCAGCAGGGGGGGAGCACTCTCTGGAAACACCATATATTTT.

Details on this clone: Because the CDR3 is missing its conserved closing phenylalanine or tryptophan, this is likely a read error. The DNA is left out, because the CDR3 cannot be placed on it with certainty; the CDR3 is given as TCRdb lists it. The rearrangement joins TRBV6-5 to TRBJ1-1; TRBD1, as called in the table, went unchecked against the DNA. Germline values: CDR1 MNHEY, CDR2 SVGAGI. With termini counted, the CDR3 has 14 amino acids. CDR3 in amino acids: CASAEGQTGQPCFV.

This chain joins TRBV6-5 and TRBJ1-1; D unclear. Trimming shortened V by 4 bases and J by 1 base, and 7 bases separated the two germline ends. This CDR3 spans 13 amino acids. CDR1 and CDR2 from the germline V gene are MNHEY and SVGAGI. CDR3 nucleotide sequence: TGTGCCAGCAGTTTACAGACGAACACTGAAGCTTTCTTT. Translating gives CASSLQTNTEAFF.

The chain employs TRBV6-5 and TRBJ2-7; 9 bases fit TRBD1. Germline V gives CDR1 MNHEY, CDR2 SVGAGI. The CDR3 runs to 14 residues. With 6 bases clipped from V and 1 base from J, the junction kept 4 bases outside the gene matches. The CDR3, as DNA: TGTGCCAGCAGAAAGGGACAGGGTTCCTACGAGCAGTACTTC. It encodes CASRKGQGSYEQYF.

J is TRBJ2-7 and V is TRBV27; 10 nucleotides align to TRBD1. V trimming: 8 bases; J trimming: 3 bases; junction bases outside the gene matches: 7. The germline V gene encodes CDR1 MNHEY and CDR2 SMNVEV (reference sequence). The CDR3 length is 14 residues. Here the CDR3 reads CASEPGQGSYEQYF. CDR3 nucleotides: TGTGCCAGCGAGCCGGGACAGGGGAGCTACGAGCAGTACTTC.

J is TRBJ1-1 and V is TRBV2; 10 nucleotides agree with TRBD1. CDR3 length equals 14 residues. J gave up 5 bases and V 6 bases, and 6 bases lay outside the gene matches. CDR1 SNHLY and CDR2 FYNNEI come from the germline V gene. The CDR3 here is CASRNRDRGTEAFF. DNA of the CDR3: TGTGCCAGCAGGAACCGGGACAGGGGTACTGAAGCTTTCTTT.

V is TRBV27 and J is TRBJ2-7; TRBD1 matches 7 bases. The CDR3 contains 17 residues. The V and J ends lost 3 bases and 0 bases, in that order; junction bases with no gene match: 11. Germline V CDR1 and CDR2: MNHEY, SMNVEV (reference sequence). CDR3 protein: CASSFGPGTEFSYEQYF. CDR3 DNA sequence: TGTGCCAGCAGTTTTGGTCCTGGGACAGAGTTCTCCTACGAGCAGTACTTC.

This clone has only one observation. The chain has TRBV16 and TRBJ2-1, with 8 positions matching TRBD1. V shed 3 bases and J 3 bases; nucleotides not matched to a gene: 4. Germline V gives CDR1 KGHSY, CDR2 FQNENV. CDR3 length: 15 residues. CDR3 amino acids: CASSHGQGNYNEQFF. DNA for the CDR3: TGTGCCAGCAGCCACGGACAGGGAAACTACAATGAGCAGTTCTTC.

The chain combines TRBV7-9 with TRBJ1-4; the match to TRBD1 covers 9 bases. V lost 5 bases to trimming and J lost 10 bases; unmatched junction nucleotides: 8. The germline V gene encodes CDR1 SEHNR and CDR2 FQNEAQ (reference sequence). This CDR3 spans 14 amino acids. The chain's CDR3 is CASSPRDRVGKLFF. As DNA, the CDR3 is TGTGCCAGCAGCCCGCGGGACAGGGTGGGAAAACTGTTTTTT.

The CDR3 bases are TGTGCCAGCAGCCCCATAATGAGCACTGAAGCTTTCTTT. It translates to CASSPIMSTEAFF. The chain employs TRBV7-9 and TRBJ1-1; unclear D gene. V lost 5 bases, J lost 4 bases, and 11 bases lay in between. Germline loops: CDR1 SEHNR, CDR2 FQNEAQ (reference sequence). This CDR3 has 13 amino acids.

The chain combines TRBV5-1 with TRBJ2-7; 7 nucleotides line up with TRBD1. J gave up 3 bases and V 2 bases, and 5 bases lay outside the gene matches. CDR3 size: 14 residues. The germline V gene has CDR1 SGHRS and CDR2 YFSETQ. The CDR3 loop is CASSLGTAIYEQYF. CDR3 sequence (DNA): TGCGCCAGCAGCTTAGGGACAGCGATCTACGAGCAGTACTTC.

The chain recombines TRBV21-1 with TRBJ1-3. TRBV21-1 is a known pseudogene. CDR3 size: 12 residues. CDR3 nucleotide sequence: TGTGCCGCCGGGAGGTCTGGAAACACCATATATTTT. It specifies CAAGRSGNTIYF.

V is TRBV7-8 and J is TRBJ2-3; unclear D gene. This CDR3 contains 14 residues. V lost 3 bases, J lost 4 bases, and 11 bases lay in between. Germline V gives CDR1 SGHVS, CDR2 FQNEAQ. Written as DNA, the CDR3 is TGTGCCAGCAGCTTGAAGAGGTGGGCAGATACGCAGTATTTT. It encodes CASSLKRWADTQYF. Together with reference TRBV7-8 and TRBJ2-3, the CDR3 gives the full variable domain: GAGVSQSPRYKVAKRGQDVALRCDPISGHVSLFWYQQALGQGPEFLTYFQNEAQLDKSGLPSDRFFAERPEGSVSTLKIQRTQQEDSAVYLCASSLKRWADTQYFGPGTRLTVL.

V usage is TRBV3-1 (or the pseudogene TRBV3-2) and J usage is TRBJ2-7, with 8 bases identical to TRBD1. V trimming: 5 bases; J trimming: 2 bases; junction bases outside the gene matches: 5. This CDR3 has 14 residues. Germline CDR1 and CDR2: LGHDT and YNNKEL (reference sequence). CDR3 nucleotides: TGTGCCAGCAGCTACTGGGACAGGCCCTACGAGCAGTACTTC. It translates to CASSYWDRPYEQYF.